Below are 32 T cell receptor beta chains sequenced from a single sample in a study of glioma-infiltrating T cells. Using RNA template, CDR3s of TCR alpha and beta were amplified with iRepertoire arm-PCR. TCRdb re-called the multiplex PCR reads with MiXCR, one entry per CDR3 protein. The data hold 4,000 to 5,000 distinct CDR3 sequences, with 30% to 35% observed a single time. What was sequenced was glioma tissue, nonneoplastic brain tissue, or PBMCs (not recorded which). Receptors originate from a human donor with low-grade glioma or glioblastoma, undergoing nonglioma brain surgery, or in good health (not recorded which).

Concerning this clonotype itself: Germline and junction disagree at one end, which may indicate a read error. The V and J genes are TRBV2 and TRBJ1-1; possibly TRBD1 for D (5 bases). The CDR3 loop spans 14 amino acids. Germline assignment: CDR1 SNHLY and CDR2 FYNNEI. DNA of the CDR3: TGTGCCAGCATCTGGCCGGGCCAGGGTACTGAATCTTTCTTT. Translation gives CASIWPGQGTESFF.

In its sample, this clonotype is medium-sized. The junction does not match germline at one end; this may be a read error. This rearrangement joins TRBV6-1 to TRBJ2-3; D not resolved. This CDR3 is 13 amino acids long. Germline V gives CDR1 MNHNS, CDR2 SASEGT. CDR3 region: CASSEYLPETQYF. CDR3 coding DNA: TGTGCCAGCAGTGAATATCTACCAGAGACGCAGTATTTT.

This rearrangement joins TRBV20-1 to TRBJ2-1; TRBD2 aligns across 9 bases. V lost 6 bases and J lost 4; bases outside the gene matches: 13. The CDR3 runs 16 residues. CDR1 is DFQATT and CDR2 is SNEGSKA in the germline V gene (reference sequence). The CDR3 coding sequence is TGCAGTGCGCCCAGGGCGGGGGGGAGATCATACAATGAGCAGTTCTTC. Its protein product is CSAPRAGGRSYNEQFF.

Worth noting for this clonotype: Since a much larger clone is just one base distant, this may be a read error. This likely comes from a read error, as the CDR3 has no conserved phenylalanine or tryptophan at its end. The chain recombines TRBV12-3 or TRBV12-4 with TRBJ2-1; D is undetermined. This CDR3 is built from 11 residues. The V end was cut by 6 bases, the J end by 7 bases, with 7 bases between. CDR3 residues: CASSPWNEQFL. CDR3 sequence (DNA): TGTGCCAGCAGCCCCTGGAATGAGCAGTTCCTC.

This clonotype was detected a few times. The gene calls are TRBV5-6 and TRBJ1-3; D possibly corresponds to TRBD1 (5 bases). The CDR3 is made up of 19 amino acids. Trimming pared 2 bases from V and 0 bases from J, leaving 21 bases between. Germline CDR1 reads SGHDT; CDR2 reads YYEEEE. The CDR3 loop is CASSLFLGPQGPSGNTIYF. CDR3 nucleotides: TGTGCCAGCAGCTTATTTCTCGGACCCCAGGGACCCTCTGGAAACACCATATATTTT.

The chain links TRBV7-2 to TRBJ1-5; D remains unclear. There are 13 residues in the CDR3. Germline-derived CDR1 and CDR2 are SGHTA and FQGNSA. V was trimmed by 2 bases and J by 1 base, leaving 3 bases between them. The CDR3 spells CASSLSSNQPQHF. The DNA of the CDR3 is TGTGCCAGCAGCTTATCAAGCAATCAGCCCCAGCATTTT. Variable domain in full (rest from reference TRBV7-2 and TRBJ1-5): GAGVSQSPSNKVTEKGKDVELRCDPISGHTALYWYRQSLGQGLEFLIYFQGNSAPDKSGLPSDRFSAERTGGSVSTLTIQRTQQEDSAVYLCASSLSSNQPQHFGDGTRLSIL.

This clonotype is deemed large. The chain recombines TRBV27 with TRBJ1-1, with 8 positions matching TRBD1. The germline V gene has CDR1 MNHEY and CDR2 SMNVEV (reference sequence). The CDR3 spans 13 residues. V lost 6 bases, J lost 4 bases, and 4 bases stayed unmatched. CDR3: CASSDQGATEAFF. The CDR3 DNA sequence: TGTGCCAGCAGCGACCAGGGGGCCACTGAAGCTTTCTTT.

This clonotype was detected only once. This chain joins TRBV25-1 and TRBJ2-3; D unresolved. The CDR3 totals 13 residues. CDR1 and CDR2 (germline): MGHDK, SYGVNS. V shed 8 bases and J shed 0 bases, with 9 bases lying between them. CDR3 sequence (DNA): TGTGCCAGCCCACACAGTAGCACAGATACGCAGTATTTT. This sequence encodes CASPHSSTDTQYF.

This clonotype was observed at least ten times. The germline gene is not matched at one end of the junction; a read error may be the cause. The V and J genes are TRBV7-6 and TRBJ2-3, with D maybe TRBD2 (7 bases). This CDR3 spans 14 amino acids. Per germline, CDR1 SGHVS and CDR2 FNYEAQ. The CDR3 reads CVSSLGGGTDTQYF. In nucleotides, the CDR3 is TGTGTCAGCAGCTTAGGGGGGGGTACAGATACGCAGTATTTT.

This clonotype was observed at least ten times. The chain links TRBV2 to TRBJ2-1, with TRBD1 matching 8 bases. J was trimmed by 4 bases and V by 4 bases; bases with no gene match: 15. The CDR3 covers 18 residues. In germline, CDR1 is SNHLY, CDR2 FYNNEI. The CDR3 reads CASSVVSLGQGFYNEQFF. In DNA, the CDR3 is TGTGCCAGCAGTGTGGTTAGTTTAGGACAGGGTTTTTACAATGAGCAGTTCTTC.

By its share, this clonotype is medium-sized. The V and J genes are TRBV7-3 and TRBJ2-3; 10 nucleotides match TRBD2. Germline V gene data show CDR1 as SGHTA and CDR2 as FQGTGA. V trimming: 6 bases; J trimming: 4 bases; junction bases outside the gene matches: 7. This CDR3 has 15 amino acids. The CDR3 nucleotides are TGTGCCAGCAGTTCTAGCGGGGGAAGCGCAGATACGCAGTATTTT. It is translated as CASSSSGGSADTQYF.

By share, this clonotype counts as medium-sized. V usage is TRBV4-1 and J usage is TRBJ2-7, with D perhaps TRBD1 or TRBD2 (6 bases each). V gave up 0 bases and J gave up 6 bases, with 15 bases separating them. Germline CDR1 is MGHRA and CDR2 is YSYEKL. The CDR3 runs to 15 residues. This CDR3 is CASSQEYPQGGEQYV. The CDR3 coding sequence is TGCGCCAGCAGCCAAGAGTACCCACAGGGAGGCGAGCAGTACGTC.

This clonotype was counted once. The chain carries TRBV10-3 and TRBJ1-5, with D hard to call. The CDR3 extends over 14 amino acids. Germline V gives CDR1 ENHRY, CDR2 SYGVKD. V lost 2 bases to trimming and J lost 6 bases, with 11 bases between them. In DNA form, the CDR3 reads TGTGCCATCAGTGAGGTGGGGAGAAGTCAGCCCCAGCATTTT. Residues: CAISEVGRSQPQHF.

There are many counts of this clonotype. This chain joins TRBV12-3 or TRBV12-4 and TRBJ2-3; possible D gene TRBD2, 5 bases. Deletions cut 6 bases from V and 6 bases from J, with 13 bases between. The CDR3 is made up of 13 amino acids. CDR3 bases: TGTGCCAGCAGCTCCATCTCGGGGGATACGCAGTATTTT. This codes for CASSSISGDTQYF.

This clonotype was recorded many times. V is TRBV5-5 and J is TRBJ2-3, with 8 bases identical to TRBD2. Germline CDR1 SGHKS, CDR2 YYEKEE (reference sequence). The CDR3 spans 15 residues. V trimming: 2 bases; J trimming: 4 bases; junction bases outside the gene matches: 6. DNA of the CDR3: TGTGCCAGCAGCTTTGTAGCGGGGTCTTCAGATACGCAGTATTTT. This codes for CASSFVAGSSDTQYF.

Many counts were recorded for this clonotype. J is TRBJ1-6 and V is TRBV9, with D unresolved. V shed 0 bases and J shed 8 bases, with 6 bases lying between them. The CDR3 loop spans 13 amino acids. Germline-derived CDR1 and CDR2 are SGDLS and YYNGEE. The CDR3 sequence: CASSVGVDSPLHF. CDR3 sequence (DNA): TGTGCCAGCAGCGTAGGGGTGGATTCACCCCTCCACTTT.

This clonotype occurred many times. The chain employs TRBV30 and TRBJ1-1; 9 positions agree with TRBD1. CDR3 length: 13 residues. With V trimmed by 7 bases and J by 3 bases, 6 bases remained unmatched. The V gene's germline CDR1 is GTSNPN and CDR2 SVGIG (reference sequence). The CDR3 loop is CASRQGVDTEAFF. The CDR3 DNA reads TGTGCCTCAAGACAGGGGGTAGACACTGAAGCTTTCTTT.

Note on this clonotype: One end of the junction varies from germline; a read error may be responsible. This chain joins TRBV7-9 and TRBJ2-2; perhaps TRBD1 as D (5 bases). From germline, CDR1 is SEHNR and CDR2 FQNEAQ (reference sequence). This CDR3 contains 14 residues. CDR3 sequence (DNA): TGTGCCAGCAGCTTGACAGATGACACTGGGGAGCTGTTTTTT. As protein: CASSLTDDTGELFF.

About this clonotype itself: Mismatch with germline at one junction end may stem from a read error. This chain connects TRBV4-1 to TRBJ1-5; D possibly corresponds to TRBD1 (5 bases). The CDR3 consists of 14 residues. The germline gives CDR1 MGHRA, CDR2 YSYEKL. The CDR3 region is CASNQGGVDQPQHF. The CDR3, as DNA: TGCGCCAGCAACCAAGGAGGGGTAGATCAGCCCCAGCATTTT.

The J gene is TRBJ2-1, the V gene TRBV7-2, with D perhaps given as TRBD1 or TRBD2 (5 bases each). The CDR3 is 19 residues long. Germline V gives CDR1 SGHTA, CDR2 FQGNSA. Trimming pared 4 bases from V and 0 bases from J, leaving 22 bases between. CDR3 sequence: CASSSSGAVKPSSYNEQFF. CDR3 nucleotide sequence: TGTGCCAGCAGCTCGTCCGGGGCAGTTAAGCCGAGCTCCTACAATGAGCAGTTCTTC.

This clonotype appeared many times. Compared with germline, one end of the junction differs, possibly owing to a read error. The rearrangement uses TRBV4-1 and TRBJ2-1; TRBD2 agrees at 7 bases. The CDR3 is made up of 15 amino acids. The germline V gene encodes CDR1 MGHRA and CDR2 YSYEKL. In nucleotides, the CDR3 is TGCGCCAGTAGCCCGCTAGCGGAGGGGCCCGATGAGCAGTTCTTC. This encodes CASSPLAEGPDEQFF.

The rearrangement links TRBV6-1 to TRBJ2-7; TRBD2 is a possible D gene (6 bases). The V end was cut by 1 base, the J end by 12 bases, with 25 bases between. The CDR3 runs to 16 residues. Germline assignment: CDR1 MNHNS and CDR2 SASEGT. This CDR3 reads CASSEGLGLASHQRYF. For the CDR3, the DNA is TGTGCCAGCAGTGAAGGGCTGGGGCTAGCGTCCCACCAGCGGTACTTC.

In its sample, this clonotype ranks as medium-sized. The J gene is TRBJ2-1, the V gene TRBV7-2; 11 positions agree with TRBD2. Germline assignment: CDR1 SGHTA and CDR2 FQGNSA. CDR3 length: 16 amino acids. Unmatched junction bases numbered 12, after V lost 5 bases and J lost 9 bases. In nucleotides, the CDR3 is TGTGCCAGCAGCCCTCTAGCGGGGGGCCCAATGGGTGAGCAGTTCTTC. Its translation is CASSPLAGGPMGEQFF.

In this sample, this clonotype turned up many times. The rearrangement joins TRBV10-3 to TRBJ2-3, with 7 bases aligning to TRBD2. This CDR3 has 15 amino acids. Germline V gives CDR1 ENHRY, CDR2 SYGVKD. With V trimmed by 2 bases and J by 0 bases, 2 bases remained unmatched. The CDR3: CAISEPGGSTDTQYF. The CDR3, as DNA: TGTGCCATCAGTGAGCCGGGGGGAAGCACAGATACGCAGTATTTT.

In its sample, this clonotype is medium-sized. The V gene is TRBV7-8, the J gene TRBJ1-3; D unclear. The germline gives CDR1 SGHVS, CDR2 FQNEAQ. Trimming removed 0 bases from V and 5 bases from J, with 11 bases in between. There are 15 residues in the CDR3. In DNA, the CDR3 is TGTGCCAGCAGCTTAGCGACGGGGTTACGAAACACCATATATTTT. It codes for CASSLATGLRNTIYF. The variable domain in full, with the rest retrieved from reference TRBV7-8 and TRBJ1-3, is GAGVSQSPRYKVAKRGQDVALRCDPISGHVSLFWYQQALGQGPEFLTYFQNEAQLDKSGLPSDRFFAERPEGSVSTLKIQRTQQEDSAVYLCASSLATGLRNTIYFGEGSWLTVV.

Within the sample, this clonotype is medium-sized. This chain connects TRBV5-5 to TRBJ2-4; possible D gene TRBD2, 6 bases. Trimming cost V 4 bases and J 8 bases, with 25 bases left between them. This CDR3 contains 17 residues. CDR1 SGHKS and CDR2 YYEKEE come from the germline V gene (reference sequence). CDR3 region: CASSPRLKGGVDDIQYF. The CDR3 nucleotides read TGTGCCAGCAGCCCCCGTCTTAAAGGCGGGGTAGATGACATTCAGTACTTC.

Within the sample, this clonotype is medium-sized. The CDR3 sequence: CASSTTGKFSSYEQYF. CDR3 coding DNA: TGTGCCAGCAGTACGACAGGGAAGTTTAGCTCCTACGAGCAGTACTTC. V gene TRBV28 combines with J gene TRBJ2-7, with 7 bases that match TRBD1. This CDR3 region has 16 residues. V shed 5 bases, J shed 0 bases, and the junction held 10 bases outside the gene matches. Germline assignment: CDR1 MDHEN and CDR2 SYDVKM. Using reference TRBV28 and TRBJ2-7 for the parts outside the CDR3, the full variable domain is DVKVTQSSRYLVKRTGEKVFLECVQDMDHENMFWYRQDPGLGLRLIYFSYDVKMKEKGDIPEGYSVSREKKERFSLILESASTNQTSMYLCASSTTGKFSSYEQYFGPGTRLTVT.

On this clonotype itself: One end of the junction varies from germline; a read error may be responsible. The chain uses TRBV20-1 and TRBJ2-1; 7 nucleotides match TRBD2. Germline assignment: CDR1 DFQATT and CDR2 SNEGSKA (reference sequence). The CDR3 is 15 residues long. The CDR3 sequence: CSANPMGGVQETKYF. The CDR3 nucleotides are TGCAGTGCTAACCCTATGGGGGGGGTCCAAGAGACCAAGTACTTC.

This clonotype was recorded at least ten times. The V and J genes are TRBV5-1 and TRBJ2-2; 12 nucleotides align to TRBD1. Looked up from germline, CDR1 is SGHRS and CDR2 is YFSETQ. This CDR3 has 18 residues. With 7 bases clipped from V and 1 base from J, the junction kept 11 bases outside the gene matches. CDR3 loop: CASHQGQGAAWNTGELFF. As DNA, the CDR3 is TGCGCCAGCCACCAGGGACAGGGGGCCGCGTGGAACACCGGGGAGCTGTTTTTT.

The table lists this clonotype with many counts. This rearrangement joins TRBV2 to TRBJ2-1; D not certain. Germline CDR1 is SNHLY and CDR2 is FYNNEI. This CDR3 contains 12 residues. Trimming pared 7 bases from V and 8 bases from J, leaving 12 bases between. CDR3 DNA: TGTGCCAGCATCACGGCGACATATGAGCAGTTCTTC. Amino acids: CASITATYEQFF. Supplemented by reference TRBV2 and TRBJ2-1, the full variable domain reads EPEVTQTPSHQVTQMGQEVILRCVPISNHLYFYWYRQILGQKVEFLVSFYNNEISEKSEIFDDQFSVERPDGSNFTLKIRSTKLEDSAMYFCASITATYEQFFGPGTRLTVL.

This clonotype came up many times. V is TRBV6-2 or TRBV6-3 and J is TRBJ2-1, with D unclear. CDR1 and CDR2 (germline): MNHEY, SVGEGT. The CDR3 runs to 15 residues. Trimming stripped 4 bases from V and 6 bases from J, with 16 bases between. This CDR3 reads CASSSNGPQVNEQFF. The CDR3 DNA is TGTGCCAGCAGTTCGAACGGACCGCAGGTCAATGAGCAGTTCTTC.

Many counts were recorded for this clonotype. V and J are TRBV9 and TRBJ2-2; a weak D match, TRBD2 (6 bases). Looked up from germline, CDR1 is SGDLS and CDR2 is YYNGEE. The length of the CDR3 is 15 residues. V was clipped by 0 bases and J by 0 bases, with 6 bases between them. The CDR3: CASSVGGANTGELFF. In nucleotides, the CDR3 is TGTGCCAGCAGCGTAGGGGGGGCGAACACCGGGGAGCTGTTTTTT.